The 4 T cell receptor beta chains below come from one sample, sequenced in a study of CD8 T cells in ankylosing spondylitis. Whole-study results and caveats: A motif of 7 to 9 highly homologous TCR beta variants was seen as apparently characteristic of ankylosing spondylitis blood.

MiXCR, run by TCRdb on the 5' RACE reads, gives a single entry per CDR3 protein. Of fewer than 550,000 distinct CDR3 sequences listed, approximately 5% are singletons. The antigens of these receptors remain unknown. Material: blood, either unsorted or a sorted T cell fraction (not recorded which). The source is a male donor with ankylosing spondylitis.

This clonotype appeared many times. V gene TRBV6-1 combines with J gene TRBJ2-1, with 10 bases that match TRBD2. The CDR3 spans 15 residues. The trim removed 5 bases at V and 7 bases at J, leaving 8 bases unmatched. CDR1 and CDR2 (germline): MNHNS, SASEGT. In nucleotides, the CDR3 is TGTGCCAGCAGTAAGCGGGGGGGCCAGTTAAATGAGCAGTTCTTC. Protein sequence: CASSKRGGQLNEQFF.

The table lists this clonotype with a few counts. The chain recombines TRBV27 with TRBJ1-1; D unresolved. Trimming cost V 5 bases and J 4 bases, with 8 bases left between them. This CDR3 has 12 residues. The germline CDR1 and CDR2 sequences are MNHEY and SMNVEV (reference sequence). CDR3 sequence reads: CASSALGTEAFF. The DNA of the CDR3 is TGTGCCAGCAGTGCCCTGGGCACTGAAGCTTTCTTT.

This clonotype was observed at least ten times. This chain joins TRBV20-1 and TRBJ2-3; TRBD2 might be the D (6 bases). CDR3 length equals 15 residues. Trimming left V 3 bases short and J 3 bases short, with 16 bases between. From germline, CDR1 is DFQATT and CDR2 SNEGSKA (reference sequence). The CDR3 DNA reads as TGCAGTGCTAGGGGGGAGGCCTCACTTACAGATACGCAGTATTTT. Translated: CSARGEASLTDTQYF.

This clonotype has at least ten counts. The rearrangement uses TRBV5-1 and TRBJ2-3; 10 bases map to TRBD2. The germline CDR1 and CDR2 sequences are SGHRS and YFSETQ. Germline trimming cut 4 bases from V and 0 bases from J; bases unmatched to any gene: 8. CDR3 length equals 17 residues. The CDR3 DNA follows: TGCGCCAGCAGCGCCCGGACTAGCGGATCTAGCACAGATACGCAGTATTTT. Its translation is CASSARTSGSSTDTQYF. Full variable domain (outside the CDR3, taken from reference TRBV5-1 and TRBJ2-3): KAGVTQTPRYLIKTRGQQVTLSCSPISGHRSVSWYQQTPGQGLQFLFEYFSETQRNKGNFPGRFSGRQFSNSRSEMNVSTLELGDSALYLCASSARTSGSSTDTQYFGPGTRLTVL.